This T cell receptor (beta chain) originates from a study of blood T cell repertoires in COVID-19. Study details: Collection of acute and convalescent COVID-19 samples took place in the United States, Italy and Spain. In each case, the material was cDNA or gDNA derived from T cells, B-cell-depleted T cells, or PBMCs.

In the original processing: Scientists estimated how many nucleated cells there were by amplifying reference gene primers. Libraries were prepared by immunoSEQ multiplex PCR; TCRdb keeps only in-frame clonotypes and omits some of them. The D gene and trimming were derived from the DNA, and the V and J assignments and clone size from that table. The repertoire holds under 200,000 clones, with roughly 84% as singletons. Per the germline V gene, CDR1 is MNHEY and CDR2 is SVGAGI. The CDR3 extends over 14 amino acids. The V gene lost 0 bases and the J gene lost 3 bases, with 9 bases spanning the gap. Sequencing was performed on peripheral blood. This chain uses TRBV6-5 with TRBJ2-7; no definite D call. The sequence was collected from a man aged 45-65 years with active or convalescent COVID-19. The CDR3: CASSYSQTFYEQYF. The CDR3 DNA is TGTGCCAGCAGTTACTCTCAGACTTTCTACGAGCAGTACTTC.